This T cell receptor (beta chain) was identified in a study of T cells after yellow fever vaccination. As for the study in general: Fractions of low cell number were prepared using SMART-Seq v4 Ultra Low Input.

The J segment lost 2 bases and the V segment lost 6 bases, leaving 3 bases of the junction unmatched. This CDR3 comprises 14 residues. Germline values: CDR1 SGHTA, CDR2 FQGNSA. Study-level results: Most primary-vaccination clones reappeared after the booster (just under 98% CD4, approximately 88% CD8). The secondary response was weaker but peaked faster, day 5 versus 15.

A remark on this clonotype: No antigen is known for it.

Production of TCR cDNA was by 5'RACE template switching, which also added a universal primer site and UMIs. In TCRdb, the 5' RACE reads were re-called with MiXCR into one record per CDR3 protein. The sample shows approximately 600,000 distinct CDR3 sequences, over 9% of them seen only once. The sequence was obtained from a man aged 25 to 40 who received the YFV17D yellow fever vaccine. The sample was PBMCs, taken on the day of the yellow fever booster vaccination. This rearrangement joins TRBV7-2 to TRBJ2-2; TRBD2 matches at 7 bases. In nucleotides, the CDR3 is TGTGCCAGCAGGGGCGGGAGCAACACCGGGGAGCTGTTTTTT. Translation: CASRGGSNTGELFF.